This TCR beta chain originates from a study of T cells in localized non-small cell lung cancer. Assay used: immunoSEQ multiplex PCR; TCRdb lists only in-frame clones, some missing. The sample lists approximately 2,600 clones; over 25% were seen once. CDR3 length: 13 residues. Germline values: CDR1 LGHNT, CDR2 FRNRAP. The chain employs TRBV12-5 and TRBJ2-2; D is perhaps TRBD1 or TRBD2 (5 bases each). The receptor was derived from a male donor older than 55 with stage I lung adenocarcinoma. This specimen was lung tumor tissue, taken before any cancer treatment. The CDR3 DNA reads as TGTGCCAGCGGTCAGGGCTACACCGGGGAGCTGTTTTTT. This codes for CASGQGYTGELFF.